This T cell receptor (beta chain) was recovered during a study of shared clonotypes between healthy human individuals. Researchers partitioned CD4+ cells into CD45RA+ naive and CD45RA-negative memory subsets. The assay was run at deep level. Clones were read by immunoSEQ multiplex PCR, and TCRdb kept only the in-frame ones, dropping some. The sample has roughly 530,000 clones; almost 97% are singletons. Germline V CDR1 and CDR2: MNHNY, SVGAGI (reference sequence). V shed 4 bases and J shed 10 bases, with 16 bases lying between them. This CDR3 has 13 residues. The TCR sequence derives from a woman aged 25 to 39 in good health. The specimen was naive CD4+ T cells sorted from blood. Subset noted: CD45RA+ positively selected. The rearrangement uses TRBV6-6 and TRBJ1-1, with D perhaps TRBD1 (6 bases). For the CDR3, the DNA is TGTGCCAGCAGTTTCAAAGGGGACATGGGAGCTTTCTTT. Its protein product is CASSFKGDMGAFF.